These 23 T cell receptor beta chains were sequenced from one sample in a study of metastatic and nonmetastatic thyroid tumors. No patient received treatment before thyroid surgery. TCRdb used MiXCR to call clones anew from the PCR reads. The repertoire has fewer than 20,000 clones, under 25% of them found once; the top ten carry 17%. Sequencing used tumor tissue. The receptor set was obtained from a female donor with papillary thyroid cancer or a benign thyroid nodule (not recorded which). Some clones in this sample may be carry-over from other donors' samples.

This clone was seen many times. The chain's CDR3 is CASSQVGGGPADTQYF. CDR3 sequence (DNA): TGCGCCAGCAGCCAAGTTGGGGGAGGGCCGGCAGATACGCAGTATTTT. The V gene is TRBV4-1, the J gene TRBJ2-3; 7 bases are shared with TRBD2. The CDR3 spans 16 residues. With 1 base clipped from V and 4 bases from J, the junction kept 8 bases outside the gene matches. Germline assignment: CDR1 MGHRA and CDR2 YSYEKL.

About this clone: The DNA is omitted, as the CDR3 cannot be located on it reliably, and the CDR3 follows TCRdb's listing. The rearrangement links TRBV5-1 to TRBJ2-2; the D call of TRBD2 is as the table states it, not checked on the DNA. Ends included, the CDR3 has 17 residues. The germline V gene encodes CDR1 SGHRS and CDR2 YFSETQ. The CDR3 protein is CASSLAGAVLRAGELFF.

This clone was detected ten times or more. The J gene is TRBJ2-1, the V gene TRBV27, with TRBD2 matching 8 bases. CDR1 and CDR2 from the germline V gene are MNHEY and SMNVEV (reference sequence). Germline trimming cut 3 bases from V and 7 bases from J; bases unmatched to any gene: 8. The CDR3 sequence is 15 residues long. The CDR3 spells CASSFFGRAGNEQFF. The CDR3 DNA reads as TGTGCCAGCAGTTTTTTCGGGAGGGCAGGGAATGAGCAGTTCTTC.

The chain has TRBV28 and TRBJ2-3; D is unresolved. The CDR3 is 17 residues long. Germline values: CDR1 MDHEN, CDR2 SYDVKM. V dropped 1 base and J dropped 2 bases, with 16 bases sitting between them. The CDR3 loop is CASSLFSRSPVTDTQYF. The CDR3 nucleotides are TGTGCCAGCAGTTTATTTAGTCGGAGTCCCGTCACAGATACGCAGTATTTT.

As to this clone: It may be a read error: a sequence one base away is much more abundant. The CDR3 is CASRFGRSSGANVLTF. The CDR3 bases are TGTGCCAGCAGATTTGGCCGAAGCTCTGGGGCCAACGTCCTGACTTTC. The chain couples TRBV13 to TRBJ2-6; the D is unclear. This CDR3 is 16 amino acids long. Germline-derived CDR1 and CDR2 are PRHDT and FYEKMQ (reference sequence). The V gene lost 6 bases and the J gene lost 0 bases, with 12 bases spanning the gap. Full variable domain (outside the CDR3, taken from reference TRBV13 and TRBJ2-6): AAGVIQSPRHLIKEKRETATLKCYPIPRHDTVYWYQQGPGQDPQFLISFYEKMQSDKGSIPDRFSAQQFSDYHSELNMSSLELGDSALYFCASRFGRSSGANVLTFGAGSRLTVL.

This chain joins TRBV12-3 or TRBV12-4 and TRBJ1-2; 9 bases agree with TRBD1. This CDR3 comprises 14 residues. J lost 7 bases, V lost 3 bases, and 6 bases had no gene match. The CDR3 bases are TGTGCCAGCAGTTTTGGGACAGGGTTTCGTGGCTACACCTTC. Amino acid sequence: CASSFGTGFRGYTF.

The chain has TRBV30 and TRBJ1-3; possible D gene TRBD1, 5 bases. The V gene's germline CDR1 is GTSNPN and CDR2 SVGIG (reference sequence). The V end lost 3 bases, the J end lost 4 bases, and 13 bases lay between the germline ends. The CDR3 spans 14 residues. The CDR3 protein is CAWSPGGVGNTIYF. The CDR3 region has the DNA TGTGCCTGGAGCCCTGGGGGTGTCGGAAACACCATATATTTT.

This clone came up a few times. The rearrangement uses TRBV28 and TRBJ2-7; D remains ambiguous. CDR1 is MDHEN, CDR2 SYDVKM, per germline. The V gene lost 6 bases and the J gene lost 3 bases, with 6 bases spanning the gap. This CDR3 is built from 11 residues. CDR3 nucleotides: TGTGCCAGCAGCTCCTACTACGAGCAGTACTTC. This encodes CASSSYYEQYF. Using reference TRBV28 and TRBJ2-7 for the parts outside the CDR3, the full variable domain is DVKVTQSSRYLVKRTGEKVFLECVQDMDHENMFWYRQDPGLGLRLIYFSYDVKMKEKGDIPEGYSVSREKKERFSLILESASTNQTSMYLCASSSYYEQYFGPGTRLTVT.

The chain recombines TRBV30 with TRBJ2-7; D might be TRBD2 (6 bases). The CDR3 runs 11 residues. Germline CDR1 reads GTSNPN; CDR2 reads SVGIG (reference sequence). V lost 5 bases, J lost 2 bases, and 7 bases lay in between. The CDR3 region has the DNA TGTGCCTGGGGGGAGGCCTACGAGCAGTACTTC. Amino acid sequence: CAWGEAYEQYF.

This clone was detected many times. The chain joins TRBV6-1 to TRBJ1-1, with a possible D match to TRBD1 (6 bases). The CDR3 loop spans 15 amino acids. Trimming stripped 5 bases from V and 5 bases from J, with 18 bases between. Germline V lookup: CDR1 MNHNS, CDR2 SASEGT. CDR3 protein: CASSHPVGGRTEAFF. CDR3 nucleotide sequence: TGTGCCAGCAGTCACCCAGTTGGGGGGCGGACTGAAGCTTTCTTT.

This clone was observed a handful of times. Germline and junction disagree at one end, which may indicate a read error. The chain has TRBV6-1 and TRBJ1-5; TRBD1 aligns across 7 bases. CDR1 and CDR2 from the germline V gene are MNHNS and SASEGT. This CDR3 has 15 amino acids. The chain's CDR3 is CAISARTGLRQPQHF. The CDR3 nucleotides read TGTGCCATCAGTGCCCGGACAGGTCTCCGACAGCCCCAGCATTTT.

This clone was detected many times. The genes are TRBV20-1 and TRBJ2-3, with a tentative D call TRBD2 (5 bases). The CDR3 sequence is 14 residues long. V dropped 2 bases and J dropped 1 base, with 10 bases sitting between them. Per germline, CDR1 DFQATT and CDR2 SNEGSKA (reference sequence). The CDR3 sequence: CSARLVGGTDTQYF. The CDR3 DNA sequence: TGCAGTGCTAGACTTGTCGGGGGCACAGATACGCAGTATTTT.

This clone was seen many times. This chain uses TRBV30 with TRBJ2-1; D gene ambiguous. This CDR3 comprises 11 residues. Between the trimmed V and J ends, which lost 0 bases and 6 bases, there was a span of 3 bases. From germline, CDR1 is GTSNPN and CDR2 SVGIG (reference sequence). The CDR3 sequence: CAWSVANEQFF. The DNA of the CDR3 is TGTGCCTGGAGTGTAGCCAATGAGCAGTTCTTC.

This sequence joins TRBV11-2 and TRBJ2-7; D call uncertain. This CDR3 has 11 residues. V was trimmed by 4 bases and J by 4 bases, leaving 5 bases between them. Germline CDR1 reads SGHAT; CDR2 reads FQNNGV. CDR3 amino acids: CASSYDYEQYF. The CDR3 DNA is TGTGCCAGCAGCTATGATTACGAGCAGTACTTC.

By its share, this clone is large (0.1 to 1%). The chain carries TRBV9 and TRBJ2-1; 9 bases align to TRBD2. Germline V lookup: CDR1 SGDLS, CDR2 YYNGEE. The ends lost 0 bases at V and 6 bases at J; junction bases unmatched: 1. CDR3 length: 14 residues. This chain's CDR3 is CASSVGTSANEQFF. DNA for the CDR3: TGTGCCAGCAGCGTAGGGACTAGCGCCAATGAGCAGTTCTTC.

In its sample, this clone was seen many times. CDR3 nucleotides: TGTGCCAGCGGTGTGGAGACGGTCGGGAGTTCACCCCTCCACTTT. Translating gives CASGVETVGSSPLHF. V is TRBV6-1 and J is TRBJ1-6; D call uncertain. Germline CDR1 reads MNHNS; CDR2 reads SASEGT. This CDR3 spans 15 amino acids. V was clipped by 8 bases and J by 9 bases, with 20 bases between them.

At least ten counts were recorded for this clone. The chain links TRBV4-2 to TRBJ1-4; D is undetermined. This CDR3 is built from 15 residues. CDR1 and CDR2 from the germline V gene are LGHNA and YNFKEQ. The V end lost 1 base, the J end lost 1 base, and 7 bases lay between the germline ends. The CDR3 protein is CASSQAAGTNEKLFF. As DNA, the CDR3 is TGTGCCAGCAGCCAAGCGGCGGGAACTAATGAAAAACTGTTTTTT.

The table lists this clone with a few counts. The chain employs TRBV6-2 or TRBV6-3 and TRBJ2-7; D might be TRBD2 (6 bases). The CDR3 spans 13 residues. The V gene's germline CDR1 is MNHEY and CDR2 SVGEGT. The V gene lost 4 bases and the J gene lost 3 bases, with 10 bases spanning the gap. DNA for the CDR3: TGTGCCAGCAGTTCACTAGCACACTACGAGCAGTACTTC. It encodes CASSSLAHYEQYF.

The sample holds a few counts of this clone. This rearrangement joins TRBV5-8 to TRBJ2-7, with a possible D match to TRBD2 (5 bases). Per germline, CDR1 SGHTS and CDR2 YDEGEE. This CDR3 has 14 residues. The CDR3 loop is CESSPLDGNYEQYF. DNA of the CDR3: TGTGAAAGCAGCCCCCTCGACGGGAACTACGAGCAGTACTTC.

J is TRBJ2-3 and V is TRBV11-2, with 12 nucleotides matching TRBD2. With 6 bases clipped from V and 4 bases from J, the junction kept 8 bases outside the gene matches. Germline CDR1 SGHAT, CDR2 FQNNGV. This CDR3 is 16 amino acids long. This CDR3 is CASSPTSGRFSDTQYF. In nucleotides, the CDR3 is TGTGCCAGCAGTCCTACTAGCGGGAGGTTTTCAGATACGCAGTATTTT.

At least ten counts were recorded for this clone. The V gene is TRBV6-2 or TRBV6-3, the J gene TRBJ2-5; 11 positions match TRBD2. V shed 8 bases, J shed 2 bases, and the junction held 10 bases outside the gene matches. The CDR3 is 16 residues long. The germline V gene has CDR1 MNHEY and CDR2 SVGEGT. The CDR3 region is CASLNPGTSGQETQYF. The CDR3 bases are TGTGCCAGCCTCAACCCCGGGACTAGCGGACAAGAGACCCAGTACTTC.

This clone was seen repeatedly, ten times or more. CDR3 sequence reads: CATSNRGETQYF. CDR3 nucleotides: TGTGCCACCAGCAATCGAGGAGAGACCCAGTACTTC. J is TRBJ2-5 and V is TRBV15; D not certain. V was trimmed by 4 bases and J by 4 bases, leaving 7 bases between them. This CDR3 has 12 residues. CDR1 and CDR2 from the germline V gene are LNHNV and YYDKDF (reference sequence).

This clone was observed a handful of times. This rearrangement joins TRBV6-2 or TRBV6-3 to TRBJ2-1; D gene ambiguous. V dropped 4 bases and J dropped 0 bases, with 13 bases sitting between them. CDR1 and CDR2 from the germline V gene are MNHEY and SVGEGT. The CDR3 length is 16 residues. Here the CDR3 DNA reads TGTGCCAGCAGTTCGACCCGCCCCAGCTCCTACAATGAGCAGTTCTTC. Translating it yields CASSSTRPSSYNEQFF.